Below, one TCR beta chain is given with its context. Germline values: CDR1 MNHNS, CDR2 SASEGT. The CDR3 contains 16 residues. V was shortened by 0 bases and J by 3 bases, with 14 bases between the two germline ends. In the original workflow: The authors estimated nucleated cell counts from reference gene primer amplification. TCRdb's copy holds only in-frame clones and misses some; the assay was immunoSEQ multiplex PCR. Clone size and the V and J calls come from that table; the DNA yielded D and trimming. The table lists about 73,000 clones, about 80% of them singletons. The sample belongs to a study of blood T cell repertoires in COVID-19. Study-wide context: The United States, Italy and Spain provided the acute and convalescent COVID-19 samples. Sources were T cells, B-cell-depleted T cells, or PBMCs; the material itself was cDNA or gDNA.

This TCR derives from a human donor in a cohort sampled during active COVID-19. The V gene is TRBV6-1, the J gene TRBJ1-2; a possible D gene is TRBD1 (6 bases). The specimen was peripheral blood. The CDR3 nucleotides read TGTGCCAGCAGTGAAGCTCCCGTCTGGGGGCACTATGGCTACACCTTC. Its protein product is CASSEAPVWGHYGYTF.